This is a list of T cell receptor beta chains from one sample in a study of cytomegalovirus exposure and HLA in healthy donors. Clones were sequenced by immunoSEQ multiplex PCR, and TCRdb holds only the in-frame ones, with some missing. Of 150,000 to 200,000 clones detected, roughly nine tenths appear once; the ten largest clones hold 4.2%. The sample comprised PBMCs. The receptor set was obtained from a man younger than 35 in good health and CMV-seropositive. Each CDR3 is given with its conserved first and last residue. D genes are given only for firm matches. Not every row has a clone size; where given, it reads once, few, many or a size class.

- - TRBJ2-6 15 TRBV5-4 CASSQQGSGANVLTF TGTGCCAGCAGTCAACAGGGCTCTGGGGCCAACGTCCTGACTTTC
- TRBD1 TRBJ1-2 13 TRBV25-1 CATGTGGADGYTF TGTGCCACCGGGACAGGGGGCGCAGATGGCTACACCTTC
- - TRBJ1-2 15 TRBV5-5 CASSYLRQEGYGYTF TGTGCCAGCAGCTACCTCCGACAGGAAGGCTATGGCTACACCTTC
few - TRBJ2-1 14 TRBV6-4 CASSDSHHSNEQFF TGTGCCAGCAGTGATTCCCACCATAGCAATGAGCAGTTCTTC
once - TRBJ2-5 15 TRBV4-1 CASSQDPAGRETQYF TGCGCCAGCAGCCAAGATCCGGCGGGACGGGAGACCCAGTACTTC
- - TRBJ2-3 16 TRBV6-5 CASSYIFRASTDTQYF TGTGCCAGCAGTTACATCTTCAGGGCCAGCACAGATACGCAGTATTTT
- TRBD1 TRBJ2-7 14 TRBV5-6 CASSPDRKTYEQYF TGTGCCAGCAGCCCGGACAGGAAAACCTACGAGCAGTACTTC
- - TRBJ2-6 15 TRBV9 CASSVTGSGANVLTF TGTGCCAGCAGCGTCACAGGGTCTGGGGCCAACGTCCTGACTTTC
once TRBD1 TRBJ2-3 14 TRBV6-1 CASMGDRDTDTQYF TGTGCCAGCATGGGGGACAGGGACACAGATACGCAGTATTTT
- TRBD1 TRBJ1-4 15 TRBV5-1 CASATNGQANEKLFF TGCGCCAGCGCAACCAATGGACAGGCTAATGAAAAACTGTTTTTT
- TRBD1 TRBJ1-2 15 TRBV7-9 CASSFSPDRDYGYTF TGTGCCAGCAGCTTTTCCCCGGACAGGGACTATGGCTACACCTTC
- TRBD2 TRBJ2-1 15 TRBV27 CASGTGTSSYNEQFF TGTGCCAGCGGAACCGGGACTAGCTCCTACAATGAGCAGTTCTTC
- TRBD1 TRBJ2-1 14 TRBV11-3 CASSLGGQNNEQFF TGTGCCAGCAGCTTAGGGGGACAGAACAATGAGCAGTTCTTC
- - TRBJ1-3 12 TRBV6-1 CASSDRGNTIYF TGTGCCAGCAGTGACCGTGGAAACACCATATATTTT
- - TRBJ2-5 15 TRBV2 CASSEEGQHQETQYF TGTGCCAGCAGTGAGGAGGGACAGCATCAAGAGACCCAGTACTTC
- - TRBJ1-2 13 TRBV7-3 CASSSKGDYGYTF TGTGCCAGCAGCTCAAAGGGGGACTATGGCTACACCTTC
- TRBD1 TRBJ1-1 15 TRBV7-9 CASSLGTGKSTEAFF TGTGCCAGCAGCTTAGGGACAGGGAAGAGCACTGAAGCTTTCTTT
- TRBD2 TRBJ2-1 14 TRBV6-6 CASRRTSGDNEQFF TGTGCCAGCAGGAGAACTAGCGGCGACAATGAGCAGTTCTTC
- TRBD2 TRBJ2-3 15 TRBV29-1 CSVGKLAGGTDTQYF TGCAGCGTGGGGAAACTAGCGGGAGGCACAGATACGCAGTATTTT
- TRBD2 TRBJ2-7 16 TRBV7-9 CASSRTTSGSSYEQYF TGTGCCAGCAGCCGGACCACTAGCGGGAGCTCCTACGAGCAGTACTTC
- TRBD1 TRBJ2-1 15 TRBV7-2 CASSVFFGTANEQFF TGTGCCAGCAGTGTTTTTTTCGGGACAGCTAATGAGCAGTTCTTC
- TRBD1 TRBJ2-1 15 TRBV27 CASSRDSVSANEQFF TGTGCCAGCAGTCGGGACAGCGTTTCGGCCAATGAGCAGTTCTTC
- TRBD1 TRBJ1-1 14 TRBV11-3 CASSPRQGSTEAFF TGTGCCAGCAGCCCTCGACAGGGGTCCACTGAAGCTTTCTTT
- - TRBJ2-7 14 TRBV6-5 CASSYSASTYEQYF TGTGCCAGCAGTTACTCGGCTAGTACCTACGAGCAGTACTTC
- TRBD2 TRBJ2-3 18 TRBV11-1 CASTPRASSGKGTDTQYF TGTGCCAGCACCCCCAGGGCGAGTAGCGGGAAAGGTACAGATACGCAGTATTTT
- TRBD1 TRBJ2-1 15 TRBV28 CASSEPGQSYNEQFF TGTGCCAGCAGTGAACCGGGACAGTCCTACAATGAGCAGTTCTTC
- TRBD1 TRBJ1-1 18 TRBV15 CATSREVPTGQGDTEAFF TGTGCCACCAGCAGGGAGGTCCCGACAGGGCAAGGTGACACTGAAGCTTTCTTT
- TRBD1 TRBJ1-5 19 TRBV19 CASSINLGTGFGSNQPQHF TGTGCCAGTAGTATTAATCTCGGGACAGGGTTCGGTAGCAATCAGCCCCAGCATTTT
once - TRBJ2-7 15 TRBV5-1 CASSLDGQGTYEQYF TGCGCCAGCAGCTTGGATGGGCAGGGGACCTACGAGCAGTACTTC
- TRBD1 TRBJ1-4 15 TRBV5-4 CASSINRGINEKLFF TGTGCCAGCAGCATAAACAGGGGAATCAATGAAAAACTGTTTTTT
few - TRBJ2-7 14 TRBV21-1 CASSLKGLAVEQYF TGTGCCAGCAGCCTAAAGGGACTAGCGGTGGAGCAGTACTTC
- - TRBJ2-5 13 TRBV6-6 CASSYADKQTQYF TGTGCCAGCAGTTATGCGGACAAGCAGACCCAGTACTTC
few TRBD1 TRBJ2-3 15 TRBV28 CASSTPDRVADTQYF TGTGCCAGCAGTACCCCGGACAGGGTAGCAGATACGCAGTATTTT
- - TRBJ2-7 15 TRBV7-9 CASSTGRGSSYEQYF TGTGCCAGCAGCACAGGGAGGGGGAGCTCCTACGAGCAGTACTTC
- TRBD2 TRBJ2-3 19 TRBV19 CASTPPKGLAEGGADTQYF TGTGCCAGTACCCCACCCAAGGGACTAGCGGAAGGCGGAGCAGATACGCAGTATTTT
few TRBD1 TRBJ2-1 13 TRBV28 CASSTGQNNEQFF TGTGCCAGCAGCACGGGACAGAACAATGAGCAGTTCTTC
- - TRBJ2-7 15 TRBV6-1 CASAVGGSLDGEQYF TGTGCCAGCGCCGTCGGGGGTTCGTTAGATGGCGAGCAGTACTTC
- - TRBJ2-2 13 TRBV5-4 CASSLLDTGELFF TGTGCCAGCAGCTTACTGGACACCGGGGAGCTGTTTTTT
- - TRBJ1-4 16 TRBV2 CASKWSGVTTNEKLFF TGTGCCAGCAAGTGGTCAGGTGTAACAACTAATGAAAAACTGTTTTTT
once TRBD1 TRBJ2-7 14 TRBV2 CASNGQGTSYEQYF TGTGCCAGCAACGGACAGGGAACCTCCTACGAGCAGTACTTC
- - TRBJ2-7 14 TRBV19 CASSTLARAYEQYF TGTGCCAGTAGTACTCTAGCGAGGGCCTACGAGCAGTACTTC
- - TRBJ2-3 16 TRBV9 CASSVVDSVRTGTQYF TGTGCCAGCAGCGTAGTGGATAGCGTACGCACCGGTACGCAGTATTTT
- - TRBJ1-2 14 TRBV7-9 CASSGGQPAGGYTF TGTGCCAGCAGCGGTGGACAGCCCGCAGGAGGCTACACCTTC
few - TRBJ2-1 14 TRBV11-2 CASLREWGDNEQFF TGTGCCAGTCTACGGGAGTGGGGGGACAATGAGCAGTTCTTC
- TRBD1 TRBJ2-2 21 TRBV15 CATSRDGWDRGFSLGTGELFF TGTGCCACCAGCAGAGATGGGTGGGACAGGGGGTTCTCCTTGGGCACCGGGGAGCTGTTTTTT
- - TRBJ2-7 15 TRBV27 CASRRGARGYYEQYF TGTGCCAGCCGGAGGGGTGCTAGGGGTTACTACGAGCAGTACTTC
few TRBD1 TRBJ2-7 15 TRBV27 CASRKGWDSSYEQYF TGTGCCAGCAGAAAAGGGTGGGACAGCTCCTACGAGCAGTACTTC
- TRBD2 TRBJ2-5 15 TRBV6-1 CASRGTSGRSETQYF TGTGCCAGCAGAGGGACTAGCGGGAGGTCGGAGACCCAGTACTTC
- - TRBJ2-3 12 TRBV6-6 CASSSTTDTQYF TGTGCCAGCAGTTCCACTACAGATACGCAGTATTTT
- - TRBJ1-1 11 TRBV30 CAGHRVTEAFF TGTGCCGGGCACAGGGTTACTGAAGCTTTCTTT
- TRBD2 TRBJ2-7 16 TRBV28 CASSPLTSGRAYEQYF TGTGCCAGCAGCCCACTGACTAGCGGGAGGGCCTACGAGCAGTACTTC
- TRBD1 TRBJ1-1 16 TRBV30 CAWSVLGTDMNTEAFF TGTGCCTGGAGTGTACTCGGGACAGACATGAACACTGAAGCTTTCTTT
- - TRBJ2-7 14 TRBV5-6 CASSLGDSIYEQYF TGTGCCAGCAGCTTGGGAGACAGCATCTACGAGCAGTACTTC
- - TRBJ2-3 14 TRBV5-1 CASSLGRVGDTQYF TGCGCCAGCAGCTTGGGACGGGTCGGGGATACGCAGTATTTT
- - TRBJ1-5 14 TRBV30 CAWSQRQGNQPQHF TGTGCCTGGAGTCAACGGCAGGGCAATCAGCCCCAGCATTTT